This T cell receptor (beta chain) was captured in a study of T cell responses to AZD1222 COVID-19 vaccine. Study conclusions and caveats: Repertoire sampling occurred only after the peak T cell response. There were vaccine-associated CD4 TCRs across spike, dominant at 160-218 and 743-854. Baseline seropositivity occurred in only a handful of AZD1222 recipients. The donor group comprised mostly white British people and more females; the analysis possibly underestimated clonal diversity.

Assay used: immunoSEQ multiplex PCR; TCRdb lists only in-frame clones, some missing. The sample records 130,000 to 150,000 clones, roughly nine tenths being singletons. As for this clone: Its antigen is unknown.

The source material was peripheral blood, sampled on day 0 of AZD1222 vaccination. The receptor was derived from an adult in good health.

CDR3 in DNA: TGTGCCAGCAGCCCCCACTCCAGATCAGACAATGAGCAGTTCTTC. Its protein is CASSPHSRSDNEQFF. The chain couples TRBV11-3 to TRBJ2-1; the D is unclear. Germline values: CDR1 SGHNT, CDR2 YENEEA. V was cut by 5 bases and J by 5 bases, with 16 bases left in between. The CDR3 sequence is 15 residues long. Full variable domain (remainder filled in from reference TRBV11-3 and TRBJ2-1): EAGVVQSPRYKIIEKKQPVAFWCNPISGHNTLYWYLQNLGQGPELLIRYENEEAVDDSQLPKDRFSAERLKGVDSTLKIQPAELGDSAVYLCASSPHSRSDNEQFFGPGTRLTVL.